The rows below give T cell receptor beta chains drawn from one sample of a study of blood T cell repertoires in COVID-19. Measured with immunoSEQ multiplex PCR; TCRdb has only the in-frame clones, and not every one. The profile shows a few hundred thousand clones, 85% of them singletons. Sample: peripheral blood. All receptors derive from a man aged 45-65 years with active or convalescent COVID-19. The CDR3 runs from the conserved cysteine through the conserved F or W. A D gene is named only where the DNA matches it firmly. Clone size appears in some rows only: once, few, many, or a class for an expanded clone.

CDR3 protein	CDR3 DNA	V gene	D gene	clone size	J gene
CSASDSRQLEAFF	TGCAGTGCTAGTGATTCCAGACAGCTTGAAGCTTTCTTT	TRBV20-1	NA	NA	TRBJ1-1
CASSPPGAGGFTGELFF	TGTGCCAGCAGCCCACCCGGGGCGGGGGGATTCACCGGGGAGCTGTTTTTT	TRBV7-3	TRBD2	NA	TRBJ2-2
CASSWQGQLTNEKLFF	TGTGCCAGCAGCTGGCAGGGACAGTTAACTAATGAAAAACTGTTTTTT	TRBV5-5	TRBD1	NA	TRBJ1-4
CASSLRGNSPLHF	TGTGCCAGCAGCTTAAGAGGAAATTCACCCCTCCACTTT	TRBV11-3	NA	NA	TRBJ1-6
CASRPGQRNTEAFF	TGTGCCAGTAGACCGGGACAGAGGAACACTGAAGCTTTCTTT	TRBV19	TRBD1	NA	TRBJ1-1
CAWKLGQGGWNEQFF	TGTGCCTGGAAACTAGGACAGGGAGGATGGAATGAGCAGTTCTTC	TRBV30	TRBD1	once	TRBJ2-1
CASSLDPAPGLNEQFF	TGTGCCAGCAGCTTGGACCCAGCCCCAGGCCTCAATGAGCAGTTCTTC	TRBV5-4	NA	NA	TRBJ2-1
CASSLNRDNTGELFF	TGTGCCAGCAGCTTAAACAGGGATAACACCGGGGAGCTGTTTTTT	TRBV7-3	NA	NA	TRBJ2-2
CATGLAGGLYNEQFF	TGTGCCACCGGACTAGCGGGTGGACTCTACAATGAGCAGTTCTTC	TRBV27	TRBD2	once	TRBJ2-1
CASSVGLTGDSPLHF	TGTGCCAGCAGCGTAGGCTTGACAGGGGATTCACCCCTCCACTTT	TRBV9	TRBD1	NA	TRBJ1-6
CASSLGGSGRDYYGYTF	TGTGCCAGCAGCCTCGGGGGGTCGGGCCGGGACTACTATGGCTACACCTTC	TRBV7-2	NA	NA	TRBJ1-2
CASTPLGGQGLFSPMNTEAFF	TGTGCCAGCACCCCCCTCGGAGGACAGGGGCTTTTCTCTCCCATGAACACTGAAGCTTTCTTT	TRBV9	TRBD1	NA	TRBJ1-1
CASSPSRAGAAYEQYF	TGTGCCAGCTCACCATCACGAGCGGGAGCAGCCTACGAGCAGTACTTC	TRBV18	TRBD2	NA	TRBJ2-7
CAWSTGGNTIYF	TGTGCCTGGAGTACAGGAGGAAACACCATATATTTT	TRBV30	NA	few	TRBJ1-3
CASARGDSILKSINYGYTF	TGCGCCAGCGCCAGGGGGGACAGTATCCTCAAGTCGATTAACTATGGCTACACCTTC	TRBV5-1	TRBD1	NA	TRBJ1-2
CASSVSGRYEQYF	TGTGCCAGCAGTGTGAGCGGGAGGTACGAGCAGTACTTC	TRBV3-1/TRBV3-2	TRBD2	NA	TRBJ2-7
CASSPQDSPNTEAFF	TGTGCCAGCAGCCCCCAGGATTCCCCGAACACTGAAGCTTTCTTT	TRBV3-1/TRBV3-2	NA	NA	TRBJ1-1
CASSPSVGTETEAFF	TGCGCCAGCAGCCCCTCGGTGGGGACAGAGACTGAAGCTTTCTTT	TRBV5-1	TRBD1	NA	TRBJ1-1
CASSSSWLAGGTEAFF	TGTGCCAGCAGCTCCTCCTGGTTGGCAGGGGGGACTGAAGCTTTCTTT	TRBV7-2	TRBD1	few	TRBJ1-1
CASSIGQMNTEAFF	TGTGCCAGTAGTATAGGACAAATGAACACTGAAGCTTTCTTT	TRBV19	NA	NA	TRBJ1-1
CAISSSSGSTDTQYF	TGTGCCATCAGCTCTTCTAGCGGGAGCACAGATACGCAGTATTTT	TRBV10-3	TRBD2	NA	TRBJ2-3
CATSDSRDYHANTQYF	TGTGCCACCAGTGATTCCCGGGACTACCATGCGAATACGCAGTATTTT	TRBV24-1	TRBD2	NA	TRBJ2-3
CASSPRGGAYEQYF	TGTGCCAGCAGCCCCCGGGGCGGGGCCTACGAGCAGTACTTC	TRBV9	NA	NA	TRBJ2-7
CSVDGRTRASGEATQYF	TGCAGCGTTGATGGGAGGACGCGGGCCTCTGGGGAAGCGACCCAGTACTTC	TRBV29-1	NA	NA	TRBJ2-5
CASSLEGDMTEAFF	TGTGCCAGCAGCTTGGAAGGGGATATGACTGAAGCTTTCTTT	TRBV5-4	NA	NA	TRBJ1-1
CASSRTEDRAGELFF	TGTGCCAGCAGCCGGACCGAAGACAGGGCCGGGGAGCTGTTTTTT	TRBV3-1/TRBV3-2	TRBD1	few	TRBJ2-2
CASKDTGFALNSPLHF	TGCGCCAGCAAAGACACAGGGTTCGCCCTTAATTCACCCCTCCACTTT	TRBV10-1	NA	NA	TRBJ1-6
CASSRKNRGGDGPQHF	TGTGCCAGCAGTCGTAAAAACAGGGGTGGGGATGGGCCCCAGCATTTT	TRBV6-6	TRBD1	NA	TRBJ1-5
CASSLMTGNQPQHF	TGTGCCAGCAGTTTAATGACAGGGAATCAGCCCCAGCATTTT	TRBV27	TRBD1	NA	TRBJ1-5
CASSPRGGTNEKLFF	TGTGCCAGCAGCCCACGCGGGGGGACTAATGAAAAACTGTTTTTT	TRBV5-5	NA	NA	TRBJ1-4
CASSLSTGPETQYF	TGCGCCAGCAGCTTGTCGACAGGGCCGGAGACCCAGTACTTC	TRBV5-1	TRBD1	NA	TRBJ2-5
CASSYGNQPQHF	TGTGCCAGCAGTTACGGGAATCAGCCCCAGCATTTT	TRBV12-3/TRBV12-4	NA	NA	TRBJ1-5
CASSPGQEETQYF	TGTGCCAGCTCCCCCGGACAAGAAGAGACCCAGTACTTC	TRBV18	NA	NA	TRBJ2-5
CASSPPKSGGTEAFF	TGTGCCAGCTCACCACCGAAGTCAGGGGGCACTGAAGCTTTCTTT	TRBV18	TRBD1	NA	TRBJ1-1
CASSRPMGSGYGYTF	TGTGCCAGCAGTCGACCCATGGGGTCGGGATATGGCTACACCTTC	TRBV6-5	NA	NA	TRBJ1-2
CALLAGTLDTQYF	TGTGCCCTTCTAGCGGGAACTCTGGATACGCAGTATTTT	TRBV30	TRBD2	once	TRBJ2-3
CASSQAGRGWGYGYTF	TGTGCCAGCAGCCAAGCGGGTAGGGGCTGGGGCTATGGCTACACCTTC	TRBV3-1/TRBV3-2	NA	NA	TRBJ1-2